The present entry profiles one T cell receptor (beta chain) with its context. The entry originates in a study of blood T cell repertoires in COVID-19. The overall study: COVID-19 samples collected from the United States, Italy and Spain covered acute and convalescent phases. PBMCs, B-cell-depleted T cells, or T cells provided the cDNA or gDNA that made up the material.

Per the study methods: For nucleated cells, counts were estimated from reference gene primer amplification. TCRdb's copy holds only in-frame clones and misses some; the assay was immunoSEQ multiplex PCR. V, J and clone size are taken as reported in that table, and D and trimming were inferred from the DNA itself. The sample includes about 300,000 clones, more than 75% of them seen just once. V lost 10 bases, J lost 5 bases, and 14 bases stayed unmatched. Germline CDR1 reads LNHDA; CDR2 reads SQIVND (reference sequence). The CDR3 runs 15 residues. The source is a man aged 70-80 years with acute or convalescent COVID-19. Source material: peripheral blood. V gene TRBV19 combines with J gene TRBJ1-2; 9 bases agree with TRBD1. This CDR3 reads CATTRGQGPPYGYTF. CDR3 DNA: TGTGCCACTACAAGGGGACAGGGTCCTCCGTATGGCTACACCTTC.